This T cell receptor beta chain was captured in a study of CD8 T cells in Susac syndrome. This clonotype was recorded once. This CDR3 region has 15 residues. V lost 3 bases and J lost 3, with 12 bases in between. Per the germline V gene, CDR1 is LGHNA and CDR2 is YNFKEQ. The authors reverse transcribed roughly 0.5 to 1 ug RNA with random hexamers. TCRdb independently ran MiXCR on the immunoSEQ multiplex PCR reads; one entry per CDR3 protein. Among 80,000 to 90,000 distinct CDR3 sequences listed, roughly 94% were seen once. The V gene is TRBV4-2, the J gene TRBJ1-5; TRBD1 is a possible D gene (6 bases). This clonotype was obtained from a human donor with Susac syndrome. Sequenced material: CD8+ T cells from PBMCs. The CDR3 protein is CASSQDQGHNQPQHF. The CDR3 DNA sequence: TGTGCCAGCAGCCAGGATCAGGGGCACAATCAGCCCCAGCATTTT.